The entry that follows covers one T cell receptor (beta chain) sequence. The antigen remains unidentified. These data originate in a study of early T cells in non-severe SARS-CoV-2 infection. Turning to the study itself: Sequencing was performed on bulk RNA from unsorted whole blood, leaving chains unpaired. Study-wide results and caveats: The matching step, a VDJdb search, favored anti-spike CD8 responses and missed private and CD4 specificities.

Germline V CDR1 and CDR2: SQVTM, ANQGSEA. CDR3 length equals 11 residues. V dropped 4 bases and J dropped 6 bases, with 7 bases sitting between them. Individual cDNA molecules received unique molecular identifiers. TCRdb used MiXCR to reprocess the 5' RACE reads, holding one entry per CDR3 protein. The data contain 55,000 to 70,000 distinct CDR3 sequences, over 3.5% of them singletons. The chain is built from TRBV29-1 and TRBJ1-5, with D uncertain. The material was whole blood, obtained at baseline. The source is an adult who was a healthcare worker with PCR-confirmed SARS-CoV-2 infection or an uninfected control (not recorded which). The donor label of this sample is uncertain. CDR3 sequence reads: CSVGGSQPQHF. CDR3 coding DNA: TGCAGCGTTGGGGGATCTCAGCCCCAGCATTTT.